The rows below give T cell receptor beta chains drawn from one sample of a study of blood T cell repertoires in COVID-19. Sequencing used immunoSEQ multiplex PCR; TCRdb keeps in-frame clones, though not all of them. The repertoire includes approximately 160,000 clones, roughly 80% of them detected once, and less than 9.5% sits in the top ten. What was sequenced was peripheral blood. The receptors were gathered from a man in his sixties with acute or convalescent COVID-19. CDR3s include the opening cysteine and the closing phenylalanine or tryptophan. A D gene is named only where the DNA matches it firmly. Size is omitted from some rows. Given values are once, few, many or a class for expanded clones.

TRBJ2-5 NA TRBV7-3 NA TGTGCCAGCAGCTCAGAGAGACCAGGGACCCAGTACTTC CASSSERPGTQYF
TRBJ2-7 NA TRBV28 NA TGTGCCAGCAGTTTAAGTCAGGGGGGACTTCGCGAGCAGTACTTC CASSLSQGGLREQYF
TRBJ2-3 TRBD1 TRBV2 once TGTGCCAGCAGTGTAGAAAGGGGGCTTGATACGCAGTATTTT CASSVERGLDTQYF
TRBJ1-1 NA TRBV7-9 NA TGTGCCAGCAGCTTGCCGCAAAACTCTGAAGCTTTCTTT CASSLPQNSEAFF
TRBJ1-2 TRBD1 TRBV5-5 NA TGTGCCAGCAGCCTGGGACAGGGAGGTGGCTACACCTTC CASSLGQGGGYTF
TRBJ1-2 TRBD1 TRBV7-9 few TGTGCCAGCAGCTCCGTCGGGGACAGGGCCCCTCCTGGCTACACCTTC CASSSVGDRAPPGYTF
TRBJ2-7 TRBD1 TRBV28 many TGTGCCAGCAGTTTGGCCGGGACAGGGCTTTACGAGCAGTACTTC CASSLAGTGLYEQYF
TRBJ2-1 TRBD2 TRBV5-4 NA TGTGCCAGCAGTTTTAGCGGGAGAACCTACAATGAGCAGTTCTTC CASSFSGRTYNEQFF
TRBJ2-7 NA TRBV19 many TGTGCCACAAGACTGGCAGGGTCCTACGAGCAGTACTTC CATRLAGSYEQYF
TRBJ2-1 TRBD2 TRBV7-3 NA TGTGCCAGCAGCTTAATAGGCGGGGGGGCCTACAATGAGCAGTTCTTC CASSLIGGGAYNEQFF
TRBJ1-6 TRBD1 TRBV7-2 NA TGTGCCAGCAGCACGGGACAGGGCTCCTATAATTCACCCCTCCACTTT CASSTGQGSYNSPLHF
TRBJ1-2 TRBD1 TRBV27 few TGTGCCAGCAGTTTATCCCCGACAGGGATCTATGGCTACACCTTC CASSLSPTGIYGYTF
TRBJ2-7 NA TRBV20-1 NA TGCAGTGCAAAGAACAGCTACGAGCAGTACTTC CSAKNSYEQYF
TRBJ1-2 NA TRBV3-1/TRBV3-2 NA TGTGCCAGCAGCAGCGGGACCGTTGGCTACACCTTC CASSSGTVGYTF
TRBJ2-1 TRBD1 TRBV2 NA TGTGCCAGCACCCGGACAGGAGACAATGAGCAGTTCTTC CASTRTGDNEQFF
TRBJ2-2 NA TRBV7-2 NA TGTGCCAGCACCCCTTCCCTCGGGGAGCTGTTTTTT CASTPSLGELFF
TRBJ1-5 NA TRBV27 few TGTGCCAGCAGTTTATCCAGGAGGTGGGGATACAATCAGCCCCAGCATTTT CASSLSRRWGYNQPQHF
TRBJ2-1 TRBD1 TRBV6-2/TRBV6-3 NA TGTGCCAGCAGTGCCCAGGGGGTAAGCAATGAGCAGTTCTTC CASSAQGVSNEQFF
TRBJ1-6 TRBD1 TRBV27 NA TGTGCCAGCAGTTTGGTGGGGGACAGGGATACACCCCTCCACTTT CASSLVGDRDTPLHF
TRBJ1-1 NA TRBV6-5 NA TGTGCCAGCAGTTACCCGGGGTATGAAGCTTTCTTT CASSYPGYEAFF
TRBJ2-7 TRBD1 TRBV5-4 NA TGTGCCAGCAGCCCGGACAGGGGGCAATCCTACGAGCAGTACTTC CASSPDRGQSYEQYF
TRBJ2-1 TRBD2 TRBV13 NA TGTGCCAGCAAACTTTGGTCTTCTCTAGCGGGGGGGCCGAATGAGCAGTTCTTC CASKLWSSLAGGPNEQFF
TRBJ2-7 NA TRBV19 few TGTGCCAGTAGTATTATGACAGGTGAACACTACGAGCAGTACTTC CASSIMTGEHYEQYF
TRBJ1-6 NA TRBV9 NA TGTGCCAGCAGCGTAGGGAGCTCCTATAATTCACCCCTCCACTTT CASSVGSSYNSPLHF
TRBJ1-1 NA TRBV6-5 NA TGTGCCAGCACCCTGGGGCGCCCGAGCACTGAAGCTTTCTTT CASTLGRPSTEAFF
TRBJ2-5 NA TRBV5-4 NA TGTGCCAGCAGTTCAACCGGACGGAGGGGTTTACAAGAGACCCAGTACTTC CASSSTGRRGLQETQYF
TRBJ2-4 TRBD1 TRBV6-1 NA TGTGCCAGCAGTGAAGCCCCGTCGACAGGGTATTCCAAAAACATTCAGTACTTC CASSEAPSTGYSKNIQYF
TRBJ2-7 TRBD2 TRBV10-2 NA TGCGCCAAGACAGACTTCCGGGGGGGGTTGGAGCAGTACTTC CAKTDFRGGLEQYF
TRBJ2-1 TRBD1 TRBV29-1 NA TGCAGCGTGGCCCCCCTGGGACAGGGGAGATTCTTC CSVAPLGQGRFF
TRBJ2-7 NA TRBV2 NA TGTGCCAGCAAAGGGGACTCCTACGAGCAGTACTTC CASKGDSYEQYF
TRBJ1-4 TRBD1 TRBV24-1 once TGTGCCACCAGTGAACCGGACAGGGGCGGTGAAAAACTGTTTTTT CATSEPDRGGEKLFF
TRBJ1-2 NA TRBV3-1/TRBV3-2 few TGTGCCAGCAGCCAAGATAATGGAGGACGGACGAGAGGAGGCTACACCTTC CASSQDNGGRTRGGYTF
TRBJ2-7 TRBD2 TRBV20-1 NA TGCAGTGCTAGTAGTTCGGCCCCCGGGGGGTACTACTACGAGCAGTACTTC CSASSSAPGGYYYEQYF
TRBJ2-7 NA TRBV28 NA TGTGCCTGCGAGACGGTGGGCGGGCCCTACGAGCAGTACTTC CACETVGGPYEQYF
TRBJ2-6 NA TRBV6-5 NA TGTGCCAGCAGTTCCCCTACAGGGAGCCGGGCCAACGTCCTGACTTTC CASSSPTGSRANVLTF